The present T cell receptor beta chain was sequenced within a study of OX40 agonist ivuxolimab in advanced cancers. Turning to the overall study: The costimulatory receptor OX40 (CD134) was targeted by ivuxolimab, a fully human IgG2 agonistic monoclonal antibody. Intravenous ivuxolimab was administered to patients every 2 weeks at six dose levels: 0.01, 0.1, 0.3, 1.5, 3 and 10 mg/kg. Of the 50 or so patients in dose escalation, about 20 had hepatocellular carcinoma, approximately 15 had melanoma, 9 had renal cell carcinoma and 9 had head and neck cancer. A male proportion of roughly 80% and a mean age of approximately 61 years, ranging from about 20 to 80, were recorded for the dose-escalation cohort. Prior anti-PD-1, anti-PD-L1 or anti-CTLA-4 therapy was permitted, and approximately 40% of dose-escalation patients had received checkpoint inhibitors. Partial responses were achieved by three dose-escalation patients, of whom one had hepatocellular carcinoma and two had cutaneous melanoma. Peripheral TCRbeta sequencing aimed to test whether ivuxolimab altered TCR sequence diversity and caused clonal T-cell expansion. The paper describes the monotherapy dose-escalation part (N = 52 patients) of the phase I trial of ivuxolimab.

Genomic DNA was extracted from sorted cells for sequencing of the TCRbeta CDR3 region. The immunoSEQ Assay was used for sequencing of TCRbeta CDR3 regions. Here the immuneACCESS table is served through TCRdb, limited to in-frame sequences with V and J called. Missing clones are a known gap in these copies; in checked studies unresolved V genes cover under half, and the rest lacks a known reason. The table for this sample lists fewer than 90,000 clones; 89% of them were counted only once. The ten largest clones add up to 0.19% of the sample. Based on the germline V gene, the CDR1 and CDR2 sequences are KGHSH and LQKENI. Trimming costs V 5 bases and J 3 bases, and their ends lie 13 bases apart. Taken from cysteine to phenylalanine, the CDR3 has 14 residues. The only DNA kept is the CDR3, 42 bases in frame from the first base. Overall study outcomes, separate from this receptor: At doses from 0.1 to 3.0 mg/kg, clonal expansion was seen in both CD4+ and CD8+ blood T cells between baseline and week 6. The antigen specificity of the peripheral T cells that underwent clonal expansion was not determined. On average, CD8+ T cells showed more expanded clones than CD4+ T cells after ivuxolimab. In partial responders in the 0.1-3.0 mg/kg groups, normalized peripheral clonal expansion was found to be among the lowest, especially among CD8+ T cells. Low levels of normalized T-cell clonal expansion were also shown by some nonresponding patients.

As for this clone: Its antigen is unknown. No much larger clonotype is one base removed from it; base qualities were not supplied.

The trial excluded patients who had a history of autoimmune disease or were on systemic immunosuppression. In every dose cohort, peripheral blood was drawn for TCR sequencing at baseline, cycle 4 day 1, and cycle 7 day 1. The samples were drawn from a first-in-human, open-label, multicenter phase I dose-escalation trial of ivuxolimab. The trial enrolled adults with locally advanced or metastatic head and neck squamous cell, hepatocellular, melanoma or renal cell carcinoma. CD4+ and CD8+ T cells were sorted separately from peripheral blood before TCR sequencing. Sequenced here: CD4+ or CD8+ T cells sorted from blood, sampled in a trial of the OX40 agonist ivuxolimab. In this chain, TRBV18 is recombined with TRBJ2-5; no D gene is confidently identified. The TCR comes from an adult with an advanced solid tumor such as melanoma, head and neck, liver or kidney cancer. Here is the DNA: TGTGCCAGCTCAGACGCCTCCGAAAAAGAGACCCAGTACTTC. It codes for CASSDASEKETQYF.